Below, one T cell receptor (beta chain) is given with its context. At one end, the junction sequence differs from germline, possibly due to a read error. This record comes from a study of shared clonotypes between healthy human individuals. The germline V gene encodes CDR1 MNHNS and CDR2 SASEGT. The CDR3 has 11 residues. Per the original methods: As immunoSEQ supplied junction-only sequences (without quality scores), filtering differed. Sequenced by immunoSEQ multiplex PCR; TCRdb stores in-frame clones only, minus some. The V and J calls and clone size come from that table; D and trimming were worked out from the DNA. The data contain about 1 million clones, about 75% of them seen just once; the ten biggest clones take up 1.4% to 1.5%.

The TCR originated in a man between 18 and 29 years old in good health. This sequence joins TRBV6-1 and TRBJ2-7; no reliable D call. The sequencing input was memory CD4+ T cells sorted from blood. Sample subset: CD45RA-negative fraction. The CDR3 sequence: CAISSLSEQYF. Written as DNA, the CDR3 is TGTGCCATCAGTTCTCTAAGCGAGCAGTACTTC.